This T cell receptor beta chain came from a study of vaccination and CD4 T cells after COVID-19. Sequenced with the Oncomine TCR Beta short-read assay was DNA taken from cultured CD4+ T cells. The authors extracted genomic DNA from cultured CD4+ T cells. TCRdb redid the calling of the PCR reads with MiXCR, one entry per CDR3 protein. The profile covers around 26,000 distinct CDR3 sequences, with roughly 70% appearing a single time and around 15% taken by the ten largest. With regard to this clonotype: Antigen specificity is unknown. Compared with germline, one end of the junction differs, possibly owing to a read error.

The treatment here: roughly ten-day PBMC culture with coronavirus spike peptide pools or control peptides (ViraFEST assay). The CDR3 consists of 14 residues. Germline lookup yields CDR1 SGHNT and CDR2 YENEEA. This chain connects TRBV11-3 to TRBJ2-7; D might be TRBD1 or TRBD2, each matching 5 bases. The receptor's source is a human donor who received a COVID-19 vaccine. The sequences come from CD4+ T cells from blood, cultured in vitro, collected after SARS-CoV-2 vaccination. The CDR3 sequence is CASSIDSEGYEQYF. DNA of the CDR3: TGTGCCAGCAGCATAGACAGTGAGGGCTACGAGCAGTACTTC.